Listed here are 17 T cell receptor beta chains from one sample, sequenced in a study of blood T cell repertoires in COVID-19. Sequencing was performed with immunoSEQ multiplex PCR; in TCRdb, only in-frame clones are kept and a portion is missing. This sample has about 250,000 clones; about 91% occur once, and the top ten carry roughly 6%. Sequenced sample: peripheral blood. Every receptor here comes from a woman in her twenties or thirties with COVID-19, enrolled during active disease.

The chain employs TRBV10-3 and TRBJ2-7; 7 nucleotides align to TRBD1. This CDR3 is built from 13 residues. V lost 3 bases, J lost 5 bases, and 4 bases stayed unmatched. The germline V gene encodes CDR1 ENHRY and CDR2 SYGVKD. CDR3 coding DNA: TGTGCCATCAGTGAAGAGGGGGCCCACGAGCAGTACGTC. Protein product: CAISEEGAHEQYV.

The chain combines TRBV10-1 with TRBJ2-3, with 7 bases lining up with TRBD2. The CDR3 extends over 16 amino acids. Trimming took 3 bases from V and 5 from J; bases not matched to a gene: 11. Germline-derived CDR1 and CDR2 are WNHNN and SYGVQD (reference sequence). CDR3 sequence reads: CASSDPGGGGQDTQYF. The CDR3 DNA is TGCGCCAGCAGTGACCCTGGCGGGGGTGGGCAAGATACGCAGTATTTT.

The V and J genes are TRBV29-1 and TRBJ2-1; maybe TRBD2 (6 bases). Trimming shortened V by 6 bases and J by 0 bases, and 12 bases separated the two germline ends. The CDR3 is 14 amino acids. CDR1 and CDR2 (germline): SQVTM, ANQGSEA. The chain's CDR3 is CSVQTSFSYNEQFF. CDR3 DNA: TGCAGCGTCCAAACTAGCTTCTCCTACAATGAGCAGTTCTTC.

This clone was picked up a small number of times. The chain combines TRBV4-3 with TRBJ1-2, with D possibly TRBD1 on 5 matching bases. The CDR3 has 15 amino acids. Germline CDR1 is LGHNA and CDR2 is YSLEER. Trimming removed 5 bases from V and 1 base from J, with 14 bases in between. In DNA, the CDR3 is TGCGCCAGCAGCGAAGCGGGGGGTTTTAACTATGGCTACACCTTC. Residues: CASSEAGGFNYGYTF.

V is TRBV11-2 and J is TRBJ2-3, with 10 bases fitting TRBD2. The V and J ends lost 5 bases and 4 bases, in that order; junction bases with no gene match: 6. CDR1 and CDR2 (germline): SGHAT, FQNNGV. The CDR3 spans 15 residues. The CDR3 sequence is CASSPNGLAADTQYF. CDR3 coding DNA: TGTGCCAGCAGCCCAAACGGACTAGCGGCAGATACGCAGTATTTT.

V gene TRBV28 combines with J gene TRBJ1-1; D unresolved. The germline gives CDR1 MDHEN, CDR2 SYDVKM. This CDR3 region has 12 residues. Trimming shortened V by 3 bases and J by 2 bases, and 4 bases separated the two germline ends. CDR3 DNA: TGTGCCAGCAGTTTCTCCAACACTGAAGCTTTCTTT. Its protein is CASSFSNTEAFF.

The chain recombines TRBV5-1 with TRBJ2-7; 13 nucleotides line up with TRBD2. The junction had 3 bases not matched to a gene; V was cut back by 0 bases and J by 0 bases. The CDR3 length is 17 residues. CDR1 and CDR2 (germline): SGHRS, YFSETQ. In nucleotides, the CDR3 is TGCGCCAGCAGCTTGGGCCGACTAGCGGGGGGCTCCTACGAGCAGTACTTC. Translation gives CASSLGRLAGGSYEQYF.

The chain uses TRBV19 and TRBJ2-3; 9 bases are shared with TRBD1. The CDR3 length is 14 residues. The germline CDR1 and CDR2 sequences are LNHDA and SQIVND (reference sequence). Trimming cost V 4 bases and J 6 bases; bases outside gene matches: 5. The CDR3 region has the DNA TGTGCCAGTAGTACGGGACAGGGCTCCGATACGCAGTATTTT. The encoded protein is CASSTGQGSDTQYF.

The V gene is TRBV28, the J gene TRBJ2-1; weak D call: TRBD1 (6 bases). Per germline, CDR1 MDHEN and CDR2 SYDVKM. The CDR3 consists of 15 residues. V was clipped by 1 base and J by 6 bases, with 13 bases between them. The CDR3 region is CASSLLVGAGNEQFF. In nucleotides, the CDR3 is TGTGCCAGCAGTTTATTGGTGGGGGCCGGCAATGAGCAGTTCTTC.

The chain uses TRBV28 and TRBJ2-7; D perhaps matches TRBD1 (5 bases). The germline V and J ends were trimmed by 2 bases and 7 bases, with 18 bases remaining between them. The V gene's germline CDR1 is MDHEN and CDR2 SYDVKM. The CDR3 covers 15 residues. The chain's CDR3 is CASSLLHSTVTEQYF. As DNA, the CDR3 is TGTGCCAGCAGTTTACTCCATTCGACAGTGACGGAGCAGTACTTC.

This chain uses TRBV30 with TRBJ2-5; perhaps TRBD2 as D (5 bases). The CDR3 consists of 13 residues. Germline V lookup: CDR1 GTSNPN, CDR2 SVGIG (reference sequence). Trimming took 5 bases from V and 2 from J, leaving 12 bases between them. The CDR3 sequence is CAWARLYQETQYF. Written as DNA, the CDR3 is TGTGCCTGGGCCAGACTATATCAAGAGACCCAGTACTTC.

The V and J genes are TRBV6-5 and TRBJ1-4; TRBD1 matches 7 bases. Unmatched junction bases numbered 8, after V lost 5 bases and J lost 5 bases. The CDR3 totals 15 residues. Looked up from germline, CDR1 is MNHEY and CDR2 is SVGAGI. The CDR3 here is CASSPQWDRNEKLFF. The CDR3 region has the DNA TGTGCCAGCAGTCCCCAGTGGGACAGAAATGAAAAACTGTTTTTT.

This clone came up once. The chain combines TRBV29-1 with TRBJ2-3, with 8 bases identical to TRBD2. With V trimmed by 3 bases and J by 1 base, 12 bases remained unmatched. From germline, CDR1 is SQVTM and CDR2 ANQGSEA. This CDR3 has 17 residues. CDR3 in amino acids: CSVDRVSGGYGTDTQYF. In DNA form, the CDR3 reads TGCAGCGTTGATAGGGTCAGCGGGGGTTATGGCACAGATACGCAGTATTTT.

The chain uses TRBV3-1 (or the pseudogene TRBV3-2) and TRBJ1-6; TRBD1 is a possible D gene (5 bases). The V and J ends lost 8 bases and 0 bases respectively, with 14 bases between them. The germline V gene encodes CDR1 LGHDT and CDR2 YNNKEL (reference sequence). This CDR3 is 16 amino acids long. CDR3 in DNA: TGTGCCAGCTCGAGGACACTATGCTCCTATAATTCACCCCTCCACTTT. Its protein is CASSRTLCSYNSPLHF.

The chain combines TRBV30 with TRBJ2-6; no clear D gene. V lost 2 bases to trimming and J lost 0 bases, with 8 bases between them. This CDR3 is built from 15 residues. Germline values: CDR1 GTSNPN, CDR2 SVGIG (reference sequence). CDR3 sequence (DNA): TGTGCCTGGAGTATACCGCGCTCTGGGGCCAACGTCCTGACTTTC. This encodes CAWSIPRSGANVLTF. The full variable domain, completed using reference TRBV30 and TRBJ2-6, is SQTIHQWPATLVQPVGSPLSLECTVEGTSNPNLYWYRQAAGRGLQLLFYSVGIGQISSEVPQNLSASRPQDRQFILSSKKLLLSDSGFYLCAWSIPRSGANVLTFGAGSRLTVL.

V usage is TRBV5-5 and J usage is TRBJ2-5; TRBD1 is a possible D gene (5 bases). Germline V gene data show CDR1 as SGHKS and CDR2 as YYEKEE (reference sequence). CDR3 length: 14 amino acids. Trimming removed 4 bases at V and 2 bases at J, with 12 bases between. The CDR3 sequence is CASSIQVNQETQYF. Here the CDR3 DNA reads TGTGCCAGCAGCATACAGGTTAATCAAGAGACCCAGTACTTC.

V usage is TRBV7-9 and J usage is TRBJ1-6, with D perhaps TRBD1 (6 bases). V was pared by 3 bases and J by 10 bases, with 10 bases between. CDR1 and CDR2 (germline): SEHNR, FQNEAQ (reference sequence). The CDR3 extends over 13 amino acids. CDR3 region: CASSFGTHSPLHF. As DNA, the CDR3 is TGTGCCAGCAGCTTTGGGACACACTCACCCCTCCACTTT.